This TCR beta chain was sequenced for a study of T cell clonality in common variable immunodeficiency. The study, taken as a whole, reports: In common variable immunodeficiency, TCR beta chains reportedly carried fewer deletions and N-nucleotide insertions.

Notes on this clone: Its antigen is not known. Sequencing ends 3 residues short of the CDR3 end; the germline J gene provides the rest.

V lost 4 bases, J lost 5 bases, and 17 bases lay in between. From germline, CDR1 is SSHAT and CDR2 FNYEAQ (reference sequence). The CDR3 runs to 15 residues. Sequencing was performed with immunoSEQ multiplex PCR; in TCRdb, only in-frame clones are kept and a portion is missing. Recorded here are 30,000 to 40,000 clones, none singletons. The V and J genes are TRBV7-7 and TRBJ2-5; a possible D gene is TRBD2 (5 bases). The sequence came from a person aged 18 to 70 in good health. The sequencing input was peripheral blood mononuclear cells. The sequenced part of the CDR3 DNA is TGTGCCAGCAGCTCCGGACTCTCAGTAGGGGAGACC. This sequence encodes CASSSGLSVGET. The whole CDR3 reads CASSSGLSVGETQYF.